These T cell receptor beta chains were read from a single sample in a study of metastatic and nonmetastatic thyroid tumors. TCRdb reanalyzed the PCR reads with MiXCR. Of fewer than 7,000 clones listed, roughly 18% are singletons. Sequenced sample: adjacent normal tissue. Receptors originate from a female donor with papillary thyroid cancer or a benign thyroid nodule (not recorded which). Some clones in this sample may be carry-over from other donors' samples. Both conserved end residues are trimmed from each CDR3.

v_call: TRBV5-1; j_call: TRBJ2-7; cdr3_aa: ASSFRSTGLDEQY
v_call: TRBV5-1; j_call: TRBJ2-5; cdr3_aa: ASSLDTGEETQY
v_call: TRBV5-1; j_call: TRBJ1-5; cdr3_aa: ASSLDGGNQPQH
v_call: TRBV20-1; j_call: TRBJ2-7; cdr3_aa: SARDWTGVSYEQY
v_call: TRBV14; j_call: TRBJ1-5; cdr3_aa: ASRYNQPQH
v_call: TRBV27; j_call: TRBJ2-7; cdr3_aa: ASSFGLAGGSEQY
v_call: TRBV11-2; j_call: TRBJ1-5; cdr3_aa: ASSYSGGYSNQPQH
v_call: TRBV2; j_call: TRBJ1-1; cdr3_aa: ASSQRVLRNTEAF
v_call: TRBV6-1; j_call: TRBJ1-2; cdr3_aa: ASTRQGARYGYT
v_call: TRBV28; j_call: TRBJ1-2; cdr3_aa: ASSAYRGLGYT
v_call: TRBV6-5; j_call: TRBJ1-3; cdr3_aa: ASSYSGTGIGNTIY
v_call: TRBV7-9; j_call: TRBJ1-1; cdr3_aa: ASSFGTVNTEAF
v_call: TRBV28; j_call: TRBJ2-1; cdr3_aa: ASSNSGRFFNEQF
v_call: TRBV28; j_call: TRBJ2-1; cdr3_aa: AITPSSGSSNEQF
v_call: TRBV4-1; j_call: TRBJ2-7; cdr3_aa: ASSQGQGHSYEQY
v_call: TRBV12-3/TRBV12-4; j_call: TRBJ2-3; cdr3_aa: ASSSTHTDTQY
v_call: TRBV3-1; j_call: TRBJ1-1; cdr3_aa: ASSLSNTEAF
v_call: TRBV12-3/TRBV12-4; j_call: TRBJ1-2; cdr3_aa: ASSFPGRVNYGYT
v_call: TRBV28; j_call: TRBJ1-6; cdr3_aa: ASSLQPPGAYNSPLH
v_call: TRBV19; j_call: TRBJ2-3; cdr3_aa: AGFDPYTDTQY
v_call: TRBV24-1; j_call: TRBJ2-3; cdr3_aa: ATKKDTTDTQY
v_call: TRBV9; j_call: TRBJ2-1; cdr3_aa: ASSVGGGAGEQF
v_call: TRBV5-6; j_call: TRBJ2-1; cdr3_aa: ASSLDFLAGSRYNEQF
v_call: TRBV6-1; j_call: TRBJ1-1; cdr3_aa: AITGTANTEAF
v_call: TRBV5-1; j_call: TRBJ2-5; cdr3_aa: ASSFAGGEGETQY
v_call: TRBV13; j_call: TRBJ2-2; cdr3_aa: AITTAWGHRAGELF
v_call: TRBV6-1; j_call: TRBJ1-6; cdr3_aa: ASSQRQGAIGETLH
v_call: TRBV7-3; j_call: TRBJ2-7; cdr3_aa: ASSLQREFNEQY
v_call: TRBV12-3/TRBV12-4; j_call: TRBJ1-5; cdr3_aa: ASSSGTGVRPQH
v_call: TRBV20-1; j_call: TRBJ1-1; cdr3_aa: SAKGQGKGEAF
v_call: TRBV7-9; j_call: TRBJ1-1; cdr3_aa: ASSLVMGEAF
v_call: TRBV27; j_call: TRBJ2-7; cdr3_aa: ASAALGTIKFYDQY
v_call: TRBV6-1; j_call: TRBJ2-1; cdr3_aa: ASRTGTGEICEQF
v_call: TRBV29-1; j_call: TRBJ2-7; cdr3_aa: SALEGTGGFNEQY
v_call: TRBV28; j_call: TRBJ1-4; cdr3_aa: ASSPPQGHDEKLF